This T cell receptor beta chain was captured in a study of cytomegalovirus exposure and HLA in healthy donors. The germline V gene has CDR1 MNHEY and CDR2 SMNVEV (reference sequence). The junction had 10 bases not matched to a gene; V was cut back by 7 bases and J by 5 bases. The CDR3 contains 14 residues. PCR involved 60 Vbeta and 13 Jbeta primers. The data were produced by immunoSEQ multiplex PCR, yet TCRdb's version contains in-frame clones alone and is incomplete. Altogether about 180,000 clones are present, around 82% being singletons, with the ten largest covering more than 5%. Material for sequencing was PBMCs. The source of this sequence is a man in his forties in good health and CMV-seronegative. The chain uses TRBV27 and TRBJ1-1, with TRBD1 matching 7 bases. CDR3 in amino acids: CASKSSGGLTEAFF. In nucleotides, the CDR3 is TGTGCCAGCAAGTCTTCAGGGGGGCTTACTGAAGCTTTCTTT.